This record concerns one T cell receptor beta chain sequence. The antigen is undetermined. CDR1 SQVTM and CDR2 ANQGSEA come from the germline V gene. CDR3 length equals 12 residues. The ends lost 5 bases at V and 6 bases at J; junction bases unmatched: 5. Sorting of CD4+ naive, central memory, regulatory and stem cell-like memory cells was performed via CD45RO/CCR7/CD25/CD127/CD95/CD27. The sample originates from a study of beta chain features in type 1 diabetes. Study conclusions and caveats: In all four CD4+ subsets, TCRB CDR3 length was significantly, moderately reduced in type 1 diabetes. Among type 1 diabetes patients, VDJ junctions had fewer insertions and more deletions.

Isolated RNA was reverse transcribed in full, so expressed TCRB transcripts were sequenced. The average read count of naive, central memory and regulatory T cell samples was around 3.6 million. The data were produced by immunoSEQ multiplex PCR, yet TCRdb's version contains in-frame clones alone and is incomplete. Here the sample spans about 320,000 clones, 14% being singletons. Sequencing was performed on central memory CD4+ T cells from blood. This TCR was recovered from a man in his thirties or forties in good health. The chain links TRBV29-1 to TRBJ1-2; TRBD1 matches at 8 bases. CDR3 sequence reads: CSVPTGGDGYTF. In DNA form, the CDR3 reads TGCAGCGTTCCTACAGGGGGGGATGGCTACACCTTC.